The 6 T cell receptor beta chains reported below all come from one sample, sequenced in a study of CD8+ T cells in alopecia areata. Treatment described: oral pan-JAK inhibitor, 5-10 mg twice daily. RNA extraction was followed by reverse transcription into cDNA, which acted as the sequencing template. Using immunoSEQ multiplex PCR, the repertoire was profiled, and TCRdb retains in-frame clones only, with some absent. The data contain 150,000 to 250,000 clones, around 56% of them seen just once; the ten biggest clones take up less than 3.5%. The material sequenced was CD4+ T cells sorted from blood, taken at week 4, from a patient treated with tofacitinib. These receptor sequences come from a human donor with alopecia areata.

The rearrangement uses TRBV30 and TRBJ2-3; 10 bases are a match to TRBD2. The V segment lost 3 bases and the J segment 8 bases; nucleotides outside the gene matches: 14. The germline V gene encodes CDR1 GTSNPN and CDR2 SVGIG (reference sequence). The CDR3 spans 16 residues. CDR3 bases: TGTGCCTGGAGGGATCTAGCGGGGGCTTCGGTTGGTACGCAGTATTTT. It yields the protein CAWRDLAGASVGTQYF.

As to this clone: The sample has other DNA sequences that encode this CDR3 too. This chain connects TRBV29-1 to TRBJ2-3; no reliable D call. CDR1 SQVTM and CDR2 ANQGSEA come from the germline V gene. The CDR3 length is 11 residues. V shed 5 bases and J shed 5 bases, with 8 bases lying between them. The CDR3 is CSVRFGDTQYF. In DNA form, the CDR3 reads TGCAGCGTTCGTTTCGGAGATACGCAGTATTTT.

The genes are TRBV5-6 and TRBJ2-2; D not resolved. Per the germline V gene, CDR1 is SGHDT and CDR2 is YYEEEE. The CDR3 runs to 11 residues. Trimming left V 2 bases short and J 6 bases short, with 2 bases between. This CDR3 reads CASSFAGELFF. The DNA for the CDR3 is TGTGCCAGCAGCTTCGCCGGGGAGCTGTTTTTT. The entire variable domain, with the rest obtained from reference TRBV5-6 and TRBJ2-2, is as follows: DAGVTQSPTHLIKTRGQQVTLRCSPKSGHDTVSWYQQALGQGPQFIFQYYEEEERQRGNFPDRFSGHQFPNYSSELNVNALLLGDSALYLCASSFAGELFFGEGSRLTVL.

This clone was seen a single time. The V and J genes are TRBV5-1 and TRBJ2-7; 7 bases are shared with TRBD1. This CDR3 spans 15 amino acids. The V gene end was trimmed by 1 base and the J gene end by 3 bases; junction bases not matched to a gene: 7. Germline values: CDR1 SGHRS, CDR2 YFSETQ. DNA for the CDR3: TGCGCCAGCAGCTTGTTGGCAGGGGGAGACTACGAGCAGTACTTC. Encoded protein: CASSLLAGGDYEQYF. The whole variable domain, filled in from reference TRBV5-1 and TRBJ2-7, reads KAGVTQTPRYLIKTRGQQVTLSCSPISGHRSVSWYQQTPGQGLQFLFEYFSETQRNKGNFPGRFSGRQFSNSRSEMNVSTLELGDSALYLCASSLLAGGDYEQYFGPGTRLTVT.

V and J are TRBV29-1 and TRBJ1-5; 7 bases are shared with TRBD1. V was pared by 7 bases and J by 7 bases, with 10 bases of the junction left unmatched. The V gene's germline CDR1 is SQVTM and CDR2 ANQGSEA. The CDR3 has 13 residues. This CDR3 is CSALRGFGQPQHF. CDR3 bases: TGCAGCGCCCTCAGGGGGTTCGGGCAGCCCCAGCATTTT.

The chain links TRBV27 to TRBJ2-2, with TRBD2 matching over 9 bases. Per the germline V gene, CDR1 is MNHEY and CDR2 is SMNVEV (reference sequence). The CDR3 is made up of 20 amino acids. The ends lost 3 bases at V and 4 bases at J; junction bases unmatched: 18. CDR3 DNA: TGTGCCAGCAGTTTCGGTATGGCGGGGGGGCTATCCCCACCCACCGGGGAGCTGTTTTTT. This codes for CASSFGMAGGLSPPTGELFF.